The following is a TCR beta chain sequence with its context. The specificity of this receptor is unknown. Base qualities are not provided; no much larger clone lies one nucleotide away. The CDR3 holds 14 amino acids from the cysteine to the phenylalanine. The read is trimmed to its CDR3 DNA, 42 bases read in frame from base 1. V is shortened by 0 bases, J by 8 bases, and the region joining them spans 11 bases. CDR1 and CDR2 are read off the germline V gene (reference sequence) as SEHNR and FQNEAQ. This entry comes from a study of CD8 T cells in ankylosing spondylitis (dated by TCRdb to the late 2010s). Regarding the study in general: The study profiled T cell receptor beta repertoires in healthy donors and ankylosing spondylitis patients to find disease-linked TCR variants. Peripheral blood was sampled, and synovial fluid was also collected from ankylosing spondylitis patients. The full study cohort was made up of roughly 25 ankylosing spondylitis patients and approximately 100 healthy donors.

Sequencing took place on an Illumina HiSeq 2500. TCR beta libraries were prepared by quantitative 5'-RACE with molecular barcodes. The authors' analysis ran thus. A new computational method based on a probabilistic model of VDJ rearrangement was used to identify disease-linked TCR variants. Using fastp at Q25 and MiXCR, TCRdb reprocessed the public reads and kept productive beta chains. Here each entry gathers all rows of one CDR3 protein and keeps the most common genes and DNA. For this entry, the V and J calls and clone size follow TCRdb and not the study's own pipeline. In all, the sample holds approximately 200,000 distinct CDR3 sequences, and 9.5% to 15% of those were seen once. The ten largest clonotypes hold about 15% of the sample. Paper-wide results and their limitations: A TCR beta motif made up of eight or nine highly homologous amino acid variants appeared to be characteristic of blood from ankylosing spondylitis patients. The disease-linked clones were reported as significantly enriched in matched synovial fluid samples from ankylosing spondylitis patients. The disease-linked clones had a CD8+ phenotype and were found at relatively low frequencies in peripheral blood. Some TCR beta motif variants had previously been reported in synovial fluid and blood of reactive arthritis patients, which suggested common disease-initiation mechanisms.

The clonotype comes from a male donor with ankylosing spondylitis or in good health (not recorded which). This sequence uses TRBV7-9 and TRBJ2-1, with TRBD1 tentatively as D gene (5 bases match). The sequenced sample consisted of blood, either unsorted or a sorted T cell fraction (not recorded which). The DNA sequence is TGTGCCAGCAGCTTAGCACAGGCAAGAGATGAGCAGTTCTTC. Translated, this is CASSLAQARDEQFF.